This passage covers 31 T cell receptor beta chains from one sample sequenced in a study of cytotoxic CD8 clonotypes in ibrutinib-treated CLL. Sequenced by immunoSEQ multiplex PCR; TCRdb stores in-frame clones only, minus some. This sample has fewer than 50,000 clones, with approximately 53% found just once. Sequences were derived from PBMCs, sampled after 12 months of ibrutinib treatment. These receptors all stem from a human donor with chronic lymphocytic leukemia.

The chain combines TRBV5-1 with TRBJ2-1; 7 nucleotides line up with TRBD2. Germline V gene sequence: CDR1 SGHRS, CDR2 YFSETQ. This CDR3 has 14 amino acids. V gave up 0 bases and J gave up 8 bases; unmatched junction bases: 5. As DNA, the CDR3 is TGCGCCAGCAGCTTGGCGGGGGGTCTCGATGAGCAGTTCTTC. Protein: CASSLAGGLDEQFF.

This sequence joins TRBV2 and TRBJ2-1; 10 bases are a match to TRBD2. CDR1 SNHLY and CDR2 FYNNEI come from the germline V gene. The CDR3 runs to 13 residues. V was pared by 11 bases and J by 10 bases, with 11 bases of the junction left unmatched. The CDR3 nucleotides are TGTGCCGCAGGAGCGGGAGGGCTCCGGGAGCAGTTCTTC. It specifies CAAGAGGLREQFF. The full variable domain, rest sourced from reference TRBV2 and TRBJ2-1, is EPEVTQTPSHQVTQMGQEVILRCVPISNHLYFYWYRQILGQKVEFLVSFYNNEISEKSEIFDDQFSVERPDGSNFTLKIRSTKLEDSAMYFCAAGAGGLREQFFGPGTRLTVL.

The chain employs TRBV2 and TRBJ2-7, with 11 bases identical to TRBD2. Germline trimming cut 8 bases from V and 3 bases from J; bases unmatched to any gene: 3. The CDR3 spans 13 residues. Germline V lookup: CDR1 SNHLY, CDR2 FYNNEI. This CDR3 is CASGGTSGYEQYF. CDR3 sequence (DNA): TGTGCCAGCGGCGGGACTAGCGGCTACGAGCAGTACTTC.

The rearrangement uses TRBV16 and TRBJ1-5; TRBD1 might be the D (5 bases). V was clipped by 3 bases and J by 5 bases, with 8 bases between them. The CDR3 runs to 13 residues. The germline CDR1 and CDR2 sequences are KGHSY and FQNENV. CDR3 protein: CASSHGGDQPQHF. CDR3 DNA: TGTGCCAGCAGCCACGGGGGAGATCAGCCCCAGCATTTT. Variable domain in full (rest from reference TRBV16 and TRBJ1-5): GEEVAQTPKHLVRGEGQKAKLYCAPIKGHSYVFWYQQVLKNEFKFLISFQNENVFDETGMPKERFSAKCLPNSPCSLEIQATKLEDSAVYFCASSHGGDQPQHFGDGTRLSIL.

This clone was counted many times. The CDR3 DNA is TGCGCCAGCAGCCAATTAGCGGAGGGACGACAGTACTTC. As protein: CASSQLAEGRQYF. V usage is TRBV4-1 and J usage is TRBJ2-7, with D possibly matching TRBD2 (6 bases). Germline-derived CDR1 and CDR2 are MGHRA and YSYEKL. This CDR3 contains 13 residues. Deletions cut 2 bases from V and 10 bases from J, with 15 bases between.

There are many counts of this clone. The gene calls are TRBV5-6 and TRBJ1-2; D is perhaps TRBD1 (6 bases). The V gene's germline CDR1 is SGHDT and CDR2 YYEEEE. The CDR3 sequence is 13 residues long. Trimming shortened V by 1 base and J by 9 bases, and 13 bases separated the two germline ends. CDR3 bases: TGTGCCAGCAGCTTGAATCGGGGGGCCAGCTACACCTTC. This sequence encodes CASSLNRGASYTF.

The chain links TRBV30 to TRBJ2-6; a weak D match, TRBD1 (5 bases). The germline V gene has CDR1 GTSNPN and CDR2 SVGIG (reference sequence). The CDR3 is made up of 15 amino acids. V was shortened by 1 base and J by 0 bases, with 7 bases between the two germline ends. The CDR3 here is CAWSGDSSGANVLTF. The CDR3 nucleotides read TGTGCCTGGAGTGGAGACAGCTCTGGGGCCAACGTCCTGACTTTC.

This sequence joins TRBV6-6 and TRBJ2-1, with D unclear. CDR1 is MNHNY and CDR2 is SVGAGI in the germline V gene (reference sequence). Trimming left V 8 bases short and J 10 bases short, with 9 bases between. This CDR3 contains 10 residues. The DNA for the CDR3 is TGTGCCAGCGGGCTAGGGGAGCAGTTCTTC. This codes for CASGLGEQFF.

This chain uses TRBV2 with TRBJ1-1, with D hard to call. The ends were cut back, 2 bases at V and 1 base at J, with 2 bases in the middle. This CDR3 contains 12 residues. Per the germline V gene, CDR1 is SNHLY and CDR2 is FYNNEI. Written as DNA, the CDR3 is TGTGCCAGCAGTGAACAGAACACTGAAGCTTTCTTT. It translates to CASSEQNTEAFF.

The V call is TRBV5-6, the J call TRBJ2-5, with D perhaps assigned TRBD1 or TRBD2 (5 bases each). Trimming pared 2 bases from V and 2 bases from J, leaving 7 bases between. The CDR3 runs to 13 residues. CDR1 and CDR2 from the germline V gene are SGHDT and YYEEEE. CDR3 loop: CASSFGAQETQYF. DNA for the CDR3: TGTGCCAGCAGCTTCGGGGCACAAGAGACCCAGTACTTC.

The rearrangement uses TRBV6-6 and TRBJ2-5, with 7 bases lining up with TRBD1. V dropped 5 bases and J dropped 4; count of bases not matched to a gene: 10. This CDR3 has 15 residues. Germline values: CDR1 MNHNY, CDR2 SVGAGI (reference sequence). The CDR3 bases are TGTGCCAGCAGTACAGGGGTCGGCCTCCTAGAGACCCAGTACTTC. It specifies CASSTGVGLLETQYF.

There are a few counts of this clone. CDR3 residues: CSVADRGSGNTIYF. Here the CDR3 DNA reads TGCAGCGTTGCTGACAGGGGATCTGGAAACACCATATATTTT. This chain connects TRBV29-1 to TRBJ1-3, with 8 bases fitting TRBD1. Germline CDR1 and CDR2: SQVTM and ANQGSEA. CDR3 length equals 14 residues. Trimming took 4 bases from V and 1 from J; bases not matched to a gene: 3.

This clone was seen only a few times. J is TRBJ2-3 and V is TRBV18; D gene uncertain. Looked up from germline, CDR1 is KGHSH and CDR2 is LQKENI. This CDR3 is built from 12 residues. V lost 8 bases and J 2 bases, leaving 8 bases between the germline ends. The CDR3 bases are TGTGCCAGCACCGAAGTCACAGATACGCAGTATTTT. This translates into CASTEVTDTQYF.

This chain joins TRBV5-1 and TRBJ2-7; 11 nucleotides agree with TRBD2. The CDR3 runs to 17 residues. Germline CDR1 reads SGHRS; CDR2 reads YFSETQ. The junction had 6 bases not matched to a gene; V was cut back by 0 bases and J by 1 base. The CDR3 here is CASSLVGTSGNSYEQYF. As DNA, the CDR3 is TGCGCCAGCAGCTTGGTTGGGACTAGCGGCAATTCCTACGAGCAGTACTTC.

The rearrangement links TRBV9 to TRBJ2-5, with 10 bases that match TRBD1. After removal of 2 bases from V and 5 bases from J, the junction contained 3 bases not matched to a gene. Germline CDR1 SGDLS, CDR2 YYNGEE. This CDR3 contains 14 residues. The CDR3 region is CASSVQTGGETQYF. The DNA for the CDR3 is TGTGCCAGCAGCGTCCAGACAGGGGGCGAGACCCAGTACTTC.

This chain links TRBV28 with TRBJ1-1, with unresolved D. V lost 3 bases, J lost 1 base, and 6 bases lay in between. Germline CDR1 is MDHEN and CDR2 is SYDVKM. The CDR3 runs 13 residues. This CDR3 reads CASSFWGNTEAFF. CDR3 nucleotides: TGTGCCAGCAGTTTTTGGGGGAACACTGAAGCTTTCTTT.

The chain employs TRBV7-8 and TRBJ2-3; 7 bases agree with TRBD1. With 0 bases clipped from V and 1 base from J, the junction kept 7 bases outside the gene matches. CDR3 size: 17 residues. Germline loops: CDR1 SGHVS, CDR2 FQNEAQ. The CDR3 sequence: CASSLAFGTARTDTQYF. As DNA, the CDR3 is TGTGCCAGCAGCTTAGCCTTCGGGACAGCTCGCACAGATACGCAGTATTTT.

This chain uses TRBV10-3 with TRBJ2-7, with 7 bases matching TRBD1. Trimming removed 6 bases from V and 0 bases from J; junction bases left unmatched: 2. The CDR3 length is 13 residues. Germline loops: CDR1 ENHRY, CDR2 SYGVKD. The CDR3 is CAIRRDSSYEQYF. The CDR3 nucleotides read TGTGCCATCAGGAGGGACAGCTCCTACGAGCAGTACTTC.

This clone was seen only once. Here the CDR3 DNA reads TGTGCCAGCTCACCACCGAATCGATCTGGGGCCAACGTCCTGACTTTC. It yields the protein CASSPPNRSGANVLTF. The chain has TRBV18 and TRBJ2-6, with no clear D. Germline assignment: CDR1 KGHSH and CDR2 LQKENI. This CDR3 is 16 amino acids long. V shed 0 bases and J shed 1 base, with 7 bases lying between them.

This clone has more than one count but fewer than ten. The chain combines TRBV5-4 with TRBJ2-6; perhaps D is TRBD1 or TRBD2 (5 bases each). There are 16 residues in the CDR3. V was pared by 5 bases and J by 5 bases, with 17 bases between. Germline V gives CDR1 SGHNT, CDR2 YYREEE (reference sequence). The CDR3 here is CASSPEDTARANVLTF. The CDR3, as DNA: TGTGCCAGCAGTCCGGAGGACACCGCCAGGGCCAACGTCCTGACTTTC.

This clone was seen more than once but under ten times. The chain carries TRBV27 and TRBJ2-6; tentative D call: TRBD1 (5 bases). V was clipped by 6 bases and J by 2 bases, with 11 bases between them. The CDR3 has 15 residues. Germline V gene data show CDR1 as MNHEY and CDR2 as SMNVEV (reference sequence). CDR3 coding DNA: TGTGCCAGCAGCCTTGGCAGGGCTGGGGCCAACGTCCTGACTTTC. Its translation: CASSLGRAGANVLTF.

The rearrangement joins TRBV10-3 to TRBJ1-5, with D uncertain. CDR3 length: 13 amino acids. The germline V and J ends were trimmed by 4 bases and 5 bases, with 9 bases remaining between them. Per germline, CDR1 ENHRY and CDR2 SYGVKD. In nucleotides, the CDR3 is TGTGCCATCAGTGTGGGCGGGGATCAGCCCCAGCATTTT. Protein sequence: CAISVGGDQPQHF.

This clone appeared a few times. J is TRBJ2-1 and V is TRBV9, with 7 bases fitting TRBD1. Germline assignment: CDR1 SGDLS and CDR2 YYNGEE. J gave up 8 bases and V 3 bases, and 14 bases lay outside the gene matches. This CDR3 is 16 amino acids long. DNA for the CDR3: TGTGCCAGCAGCGGGGAAGGGGGCTCAGAGAAGGATGAGCAGTTCTTC. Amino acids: CASSGEGGSEKDEQFF.

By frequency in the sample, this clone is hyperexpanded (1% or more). The CDR3 bases are TGTGCCAGCAGTGAAGGGTTATATTCCTACGAGCAGTACTTC. It specifies CASSEGLYSYEQYF. The chain has TRBV2 and TRBJ2-7; D is ambiguous. There are 14 residues in the CDR3. Trimming took off 1 base at V and 1 base at J, with 8 bases between the two ends. CDR1 is SNHLY, CDR2 FYNNEI, per germline.

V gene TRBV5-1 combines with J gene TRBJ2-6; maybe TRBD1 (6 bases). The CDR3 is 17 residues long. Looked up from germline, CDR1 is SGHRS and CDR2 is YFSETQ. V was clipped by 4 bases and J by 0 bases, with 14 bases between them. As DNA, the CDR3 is TGCGCCAGCAGCCCTCCCCCAGGGGCCTCTGGGGCCAACGTCCTGACTTTC. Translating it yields CASSPPPGASGANVLTF.

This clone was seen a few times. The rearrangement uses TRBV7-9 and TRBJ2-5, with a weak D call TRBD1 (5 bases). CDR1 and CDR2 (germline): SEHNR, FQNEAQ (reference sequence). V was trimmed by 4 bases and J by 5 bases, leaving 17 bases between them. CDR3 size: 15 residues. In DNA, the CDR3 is TGTGCCAGCAGCTCAACGGTAGGGGCAGGGGAGACCCAGTACTTC. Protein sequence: CASSSTVGAGETQYF.

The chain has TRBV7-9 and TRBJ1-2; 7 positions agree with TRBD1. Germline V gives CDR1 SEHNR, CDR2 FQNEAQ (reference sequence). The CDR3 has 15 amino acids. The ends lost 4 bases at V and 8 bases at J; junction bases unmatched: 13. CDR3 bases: TGTGCCAGCAGCTCCGGGACAGCTACTATGGAGGGCTACACCTTC. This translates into CASSSGTATMEGYTF.

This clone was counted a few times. This CDR3 reads CASRATGSGNTIYF. The CDR3 nucleotides are TGTGCCAGCAGGGCGACAGGCTCTGGAAACACCATATATTTT. The chain has TRBV7-2 and TRBJ1-3; the D gene is possibly TRBD1 (6 bases). The CDR3 is 14 amino acids. Deletions cut 6 bases from V and 0 bases from J, with 9 bases between. Germline assignment: CDR1 SGHTA and CDR2 FQGNSA.

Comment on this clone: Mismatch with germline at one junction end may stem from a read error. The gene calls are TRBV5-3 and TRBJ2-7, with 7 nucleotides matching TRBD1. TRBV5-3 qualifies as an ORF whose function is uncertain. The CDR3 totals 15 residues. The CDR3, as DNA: TGTGCCAGCAGCTCACTCTACAGGGGAATCTACGAGCAGTACTTC. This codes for CASSSLYRGIYEQYF.

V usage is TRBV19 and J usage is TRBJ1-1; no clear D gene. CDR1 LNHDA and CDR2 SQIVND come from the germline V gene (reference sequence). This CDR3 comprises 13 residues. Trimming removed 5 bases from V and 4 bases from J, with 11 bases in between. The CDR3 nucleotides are TGTGCCAGTAGTTCCGCCATGGGCACTGAAGCTTTCTTT. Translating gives CASSSAMGTEAFF.

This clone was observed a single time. CDR3 residues: CASSFGGVRNYGYTF. The CDR3 DNA reads TGTGCCAGCAGCTTTGGGGGGGTTCGGAACTATGGCTACACCTTC. This chain links TRBV5-6 with TRBJ1-2; D perhaps matches TRBD1 (5 bases). Germline V gives CDR1 SGHDT, CDR2 YYEEEE. V was trimmed by 2 bases and J by 2 bases, leaving 13 bases between them. There are 15 residues in the CDR3.